These 18 T cell receptor beta chains originate from one sample sequenced in a study of blood T cell repertoires in COVID-19. This table comes from immunoSEQ multiplex PCR, and its TCRdb copy is limited to in-frame clones, with some not included. The sample contains some 530,000 clones, about 85% of which appear only once. The sample comprised PBMCs or T cells enriched from blood (not recorded which). The receptors were gathered from a woman in her fifties or sixties who had recovered from COVID-19.

The rearrangement joins TRBV6-5 to TRBJ2-1; 7 bases agree with TRBD1. This CDR3 has 14 amino acids. Trimming took 7 bases from V and 7 from J; bases not matched to a gene: 10. CDR1 and CDR2 from the germline V gene are MNHEY and SVGAGI. CDR3 DNA sequence: TGTGCCAGCACCGCCCAGGGGGTACGGAATGAGCAGTTCTTC. It codes for CASTAQGVRNEQFF.

This rearrangement joins TRBV19 to TRBJ1-5; D call uncertain. Germline V gene lookup returns CDR1 LNHDA and CDR2 SQIVND (reference sequence). This CDR3 is built from 14 residues. V was pared by 6 bases and J by 2 bases, with 11 bases between. CDR3 bases: TGTGCCAGTAGCCCCGGGTGGGGCAATCAGCCCCAGCATTTT. Amino acids: CASSPGWGNQPQHF.

This clone was observed a few times. The chain joins TRBV19 to TRBJ1-2; 8 bases line up with TRBD1. Germline V CDR1 and CDR2: LNHDA, SQIVND (reference sequence). The V segment lost 3 bases and the J segment 4 bases; nucleotides outside the gene matches: 10. The CDR3 totals 16 residues. The CDR3: CASSMGIGQGRYGYTF. CDR3 nucleotide sequence: TGTGCCAGTAGTATGGGGATCGGACAGGGACGCTATGGCTACACCTTC. The entire variable domain, with the rest obtained from reference TRBV19 and TRBJ1-2, is as follows: DGGITQSPKYLFRKEGQNVTLSCEQNLNHDAMYWYRQDPGQGLRLIYYSQIVNDFQKGDIAEGYSVSREKKESFPLTVTSAQKNPTAFYLCASSMGIGQGRYGYTFGSGTRLTVV.

This rearrangement joins TRBV7-2 to TRBJ1-2; 12 bases map to TRBD1. The CDR3 is made up of 15 amino acids. Germline values: CDR1 SGHTA, CDR2 FQGNSA. V dropped 5 bases and J dropped 3; count of bases not matched to a gene: 4. The CDR3 region has the DNA TGTGCCAGCAGCCTGGGGACAGGGGGCGACTATGGCTACACCTTC. Protein sequence: CASSLGTGGDYGYTF.

V is TRBV10-3 and J is TRBJ2-2; perhaps TRBD2 as D (6 bases). The CDR3 contains 15 residues. CDR1 and CDR2 from the germline V gene are ENHRY and SYGVKD. Trimming took 8 bases from V and 1 from J, leaving 14 bases between them. CDR3 protein: CAISEGSGNTGELFF. The CDR3 DNA follows: TGTGCCATCTCCGAGGGTAGCGGGAACACCGGGGAGCTGTTTTTT.

The CDR3: CASSYGTGSSYTQYF. The CDR3 DNA reads TGTGCCAGCAGCTACGGGACAGGTTCCTCATATACGCAGTATTTT. The chain carries TRBV6-5 and TRBJ2-3; 8 bases match TRBD1. The V segment lost 6 bases and the J segment 7 bases; nucleotides outside the gene matches: 12. This CDR3 has 15 amino acids. Germline lookup yields CDR1 MNHEY and CDR2 SVGAGI.

The table lists this clone with a count of one. The chain is built from TRBV19 and TRBJ2-3; D is undetermined. Looked up from germline, CDR1 is LNHDA and CDR2 is SQIVND (reference sequence). Trimming shortened V by 6 bases and J by 0 bases, and 10 bases separated the two germline ends. CDR3 length: 14 amino acids. This CDR3 is CASRFDLSTDTQYF. Here the CDR3 DNA reads TGTGCCAGTAGGTTTGACTTAAGCACAGATACGCAGTATTTT.

This chain uses TRBV12-3 or TRBV12-4 with TRBJ2-7; D possibly corresponds to TRBD2 (6 bases). This CDR3 comprises 11 residues. V dropped 6 bases and J dropped 8 bases, with 11 bases sitting between them. CDR3 DNA sequence: TGTGCCAGCAGCCTTGGACTAAAGCAGTACGTC. This sequence encodes CASSLGLKQYV.

V and J are TRBV27 and TRBJ1-2; TRBD1 aligns across 7 bases. Per germline, CDR1 MNHEY and CDR2 SMNVEV (reference sequence). V was clipped by 3 bases and J by 6 bases; unmatched bases: 16. This CDR3 has 17 residues. CDR3 coding DNA: TGTGCCAGCAGTTTCTTTGGTCCGGGACAGTCCGAGGATGGCTACACCTTC. It yields the protein CASSFFGPGQSEDGYTF.

The J gene is TRBJ2-2, the V gene TRBV2; TRBD2 matches 7 bases. CDR1 and CDR2 (germline): SNHLY, FYNNEI. The CDR3 extends over 16 amino acids. Unmatched junction bases numbered 11, after V lost 8 bases and J lost 2 bases. The chain's CDR3 is CASRGTAGPNTGELFF. The CDR3 nucleotides read TGTGCCAGCCGGGGTACAGCGGGGCCCAACACCGGGGAGCTGTTTTTT.

This chain joins TRBV12-5 and TRBJ1-3; a possible D gene is TRBD1 (5 bases). The CDR3 has 14 residues. Trimming left V 3 bases short and J 0 bases short, with 6 bases between. Germline CDR1 LGHNT, CDR2 FRNRAP. CDR3 DNA sequence: TGTGCTAGTGGTTTTACAGGCTCTGGAAACACCATATATTTT. It yields the protein CASGFTGSGNTIYF.

The chain is built from TRBV11-2 and TRBJ1-2; D is perhaps TRBD1 (6 bases). The CDR3 runs 14 residues. The V gene lost 4 bases and the J gene lost 8 bases, with 17 bases spanning the gap. CDR1 and CDR2 (germline): SGHAT, FQNNGV. The CDR3, as DNA: TGTGCCAGCAGCTCGGGTACAGGGAATATAGGCTACACCTTC. It yields the protein CASSSGTGNIGYTF.

The gene calls are TRBV11-2 and TRBJ1-2; D might be TRBD1 (6 bases). V was cut by 5 bases and J by 3 bases, with 16 bases left in between. Germline-derived CDR1 and CDR2 are SGHAT and FQNNGV. CDR3 length equals 15 residues. The CDR3 sequence is CASSEGGGDYYGYTF. The CDR3 DNA is TGTGCCAGCAGCGAAGGGGGGGGCGATTACTATGGCTACACCTTC.

This chain connects TRBV2 to TRBJ1-2; possible D gene TRBD1, 6 bases. V was clipped by 8 bases and J by 4 bases, with 11 bases between them. Germline values: CDR1 SNHLY, CDR2 FYNNEI. CDR3 length: 12 amino acids. CDR3 coding DNA: TGTGCCAGCGGCGGACAGCCCTATGGCTACACCTTC. This encodes CASGGQPYGYTF.

J is TRBJ2-3 and V is TRBV4-1, with 14 bases that match TRBD2. V lost 0 bases to trimming and J lost 2 bases; unmatched junction nucleotides: 4. CDR1 MGHRA and CDR2 YSYEKL come from the germline V gene. The CDR3 loop spans 18 amino acids. The CDR3 is CASSQERTSGGNTDTQYF. The CDR3 bases are TGCGCCAGCAGCCAAGAAAGGACTAGCGGGGGGAACACAGATACGCAGTATTTT.

On this clone: This sample includes further DNA sequences coding for the same CDR3. V gene TRBV3-1 (or the pseudogene TRBV3-2) combines with J gene TRBJ2-5, with TRBD2 identical over 12 bases. From germline, CDR1 is LGHDT and CDR2 YNNKEL (reference sequence). The V segment lost 4 bases and the J segment 2 bases; nucleotides outside the gene matches: 2. This CDR3 is 15 amino acids long. Here the CDR3 reads CASSPGTSGQETQYF. The CDR3 nucleotides read TGTGCCAGCAGCCCCGGGACTAGCGGGCAAGAGACCCAGTACTTC.

This chain connects TRBV7-9 to TRBJ2-3; D is unresolved. Trimming cost V 0 bases and J 0 bases, with 7 bases left between them. Germline V gene data show CDR1 as SEHNR and CDR2 as FQNEAQ (reference sequence). The CDR3 length is 15 residues. CDR3 sequence (DNA): TGTGCCAGCAGCTTAGCGCGCCCTAGCACAGATACGCAGTATTTT. Amino acids: CASSLARPSTDTQYF.

V gene TRBV5-1 combines with J gene TRBJ2-1, with TRBD1 identical over 12 bases. This CDR3 has 15 residues. V was pared by 7 bases and J by 7 bases, with 9 bases of the junction left unmatched. Germline CDR1 reads SGHRS; CDR2 reads YFSETQ. CDR3: CASSPGQGAFNEQFF. The CDR3 DNA sequence: TGCGCCAGCTCACCGGGACAGGGGGCGTTTAATGAGCAGTTCTTC.